The 25 T cell receptor beta chains below come from one sample, sequenced in a study of cytomegalovirus exposure and HLA in healthy donors. Data came from immunoSEQ multiplex PCR; TCRdb stores just in-frame clones and leaves some out. The sample carries 150,000 to 200,000 clones, more than 80% recorded once. Material: PBMCs. All receptors derive from a man aged 18 to 29 in good health and CMV-seropositive.

The table lists this clone with a few counts. This CDR3 is CASSLYGQGETQYF. The CDR3 DNA reads TGCGCCAGCAGCCTCTACGGACAGGGAGAGACCCAGTACTTC. The chain combines TRBV4-1 with TRBJ2-5, with 8 bases aligning to TRBD1. The V and J ends lost 4 bases and 4 bases, in that order; junction bases with no gene match: 5. The CDR3 runs to 14 residues. The germline V gene encodes CDR1 MGHRA and CDR2 YSYEKL.

This rearrangement joins TRBV4-3 to TRBJ2-5, with a possible D match to TRBD2 (5 bases). The CDR3 loop spans 15 amino acids. The ends were cut back, 3 bases at V and 1 base at J, with 12 bases in the middle. Germline-derived CDR1 and CDR2 are LGHNA and YSLEER. The CDR3 nucleotides read TGCGCCAGCAGCCACGGAGGCGGAGGCCAAGAGACCCAGTACTTC. Protein sequence: CASSHGGGGQETQYF.

This chain connects TRBV4-3 to TRBJ2-2; D remains unclear. Trimming removed 0 bases at V and 4 bases at J, with 15 bases between. The CDR3 is made up of 17 amino acids. Germline assignment: CDR1 LGHNA and CDR2 YSLEER. CDR3 sequence (DNA): TGCGCCAGCAGCCAAGACAAGGCGGTGACTTCCACCGGGGAGCTGTTTTTT. Translating it yields CASSQDKAVTSTGELFF.

This chain joins TRBV27 and TRBJ1-3, with 10 nucleotides matching TRBD1. CDR1 MNHEY and CDR2 SMNVEV come from the germline V gene (reference sequence). The J segment lost 4 bases and the V segment lost 3 bases, leaving 6 bases of the junction unmatched. The CDR3 is 16 amino acids. CDR3 nucleotides: TGTGCCAGCAGTTTTTCCGGGACAGGGGTCGGAAACACCATATATTTT. Protein sequence: CASSFSGTGVGNTIYF.

The V call is TRBV4-2, the J call TRBJ2-3, with D perhaps TRBD2 (6 bases). This CDR3 is 16 amino acids long. V lost 3 bases to trimming and J lost 1 base, with 14 bases between them. The germline gives CDR1 LGHNA, CDR2 YNFKEQ. The CDR3 reads CASSQEGRIGTDTQYF. CDR3 bases: TGTGCCAGCAGCCAGGAGGGCCGAATTGGCACAGATACGCAGTATTTT.

CDR3 coding DNA: TGTGCCAGCAGTACCCCCCAGGGGCTAGCCTACGAGCAGTACTTC. Translation: CASSTPQGLAYEQYF. This chain connects TRBV28 to TRBJ2-7; tentatively, D is TRBD1 (6 bases). The CDR3 has 15 residues. From germline, CDR1 is MDHEN and CDR2 SYDVKM. The germline V and J ends were trimmed by 5 bases and 2 bases, with 16 bases remaining between them. The complete variable domain, with remaining parts taken from reference TRBV28 and TRBJ2-7, reads DVKVTQSSRYLVKRTGEKVFLECVQDMDHENMFWYRQDPGLGLRLIYFSYDVKMKEKGDIPEGYSVSREKKERFSLILESASTNQTSMYLCASSTPQGLAYEQYFGPGTRLTVT.

This clone was seen only a few times. CDR3 sequence: CAWSLRDPYEQYF. In DNA form, the CDR3 reads TGTGCCTGGAGTTTGAGGGATCCCTACGAGCAGTACTTC. The rearrangement joins TRBV30 to TRBJ2-7, with D possibly TRBD2 on 5 matching bases. The CDR3 runs 13 residues. Germline V gene data show CDR1 as GTSNPN and CDR2 as SVGIG (reference sequence). Trimming took 2 bases from V and 2 from J, leaving 10 bases between them.

The chain uses TRBV10-3 and TRBJ1-2, with TRBD1 identical over 7 bases. The germline gives CDR1 ENHRY, CDR2 SYGVKD. The V segment lost 10 bases and the J segment 6 bases; nucleotides outside the gene matches: 8. The CDR3 sequence is 12 residues long. This CDR3 reads CATQGEADGYTF. For the CDR3, the DNA is TGTGCCACCCAGGGGGAGGCCGATGGCTACACCTTC.

This clone was seen a single time. This chain connects TRBV4-3 to TRBJ2-1; D not certain. The V gene lost 0 bases and the J gene lost 10 bases, with 10 bases spanning the gap. The CDR3 consists of 13 residues. Germline CDR1 is LGHNA and CDR2 is YSLEER. The DNA for the CDR3 is TGCGCCAGCAGCCAAGAAGTGGGCTGGGAGCAGTTCTTC. Translated, it gives CASSQEVGWEQFF.

The chain joins TRBV11-2 to TRBJ2-5, with 11 bases aligning to TRBD2. Trimming removed 2 bases from V and 2 bases from J; junction bases left unmatched: 7. The CDR3 length is 17 residues. Germline CDR1 is SGHAT and CDR2 is FQNNGV. Here the CDR3 reads CASSLTGTSGSQETQYF. DNA for the CDR3: TGTGCCAGCAGCTTAACCGGGACTAGCGGAAGTCAAGAGACCCAGTACTTC.

The rearrangement joins TRBV6-4 to TRBJ2-1, with 9 bases lining up with TRBD1. CDR1 MRHNA and CDR2 SNTAGT come from the germline V gene. The CDR3 is 15 amino acids. Unmatched junction bases numbered 3, after V lost 5 bases and J lost 1 base. As DNA, the CDR3 is TGTGCCAGCAGTCCCGGGACAGGGTCCTACAATGAGCAGTTCTTC. Its protein product is CASSPGTGSYNEQFF.

The chain carries TRBV11-3 and TRBJ2-2; 9 nucleotides align to TRBD1. J gave up 4 bases and V 5 bases, and 8 bases lay outside the gene matches. The length of the CDR3 is 16 residues. The germline V gene encodes CDR1 SGHNT and CDR2 YENEEA. CDR3 residues: CASSNTGGGVTGELFF. In DNA form, the CDR3 reads TGTGCCAGCAGCAATACAGGGGGCGGTGTCACCGGGGAGCTGTTTTTT.

This rearrangement joins TRBV21-1 to TRBJ2-7; TRBD1 is the table's D call and was not checked against the DNA. TRBV21-1 is a documented pseudogene. The CDR3 length is 15 residues. CDR3 sequence reads: CASSKVDRGGYEQYF. The DNA of the CDR3 is TGTGCCAGCAGCAAAGTGGACAGGGGGGGTTACGAGCAGTACTTC.

The rearrangement joins TRBV30 to TRBJ2-3; 14 nucleotides align to TRBD2. Losses at the gene ends were 5 bases for V and 5 bases for J; bases not matched to a gene: 6. The germline V gene encodes CDR1 GTSNPN and CDR2 SVGIG (reference sequence). The CDR3 is made up of 15 amino acids. The CDR3 region has the DNA TGTGCCTGGGGAGGGACTAGCGGGAGACAAGATACGCAGTATTTT. It specifies CAWGGTSGRQDTQYF.

In this sample, this clone turned up once. The chain uses TRBV18 and TRBJ1-2, with D possibly matching TRBD1 (6 bases). The CDR3 runs to 18 residues. Germline assignment: CDR1 KGHSH and CDR2 LQKENI. Trimming left V 2 bases short and J 3 bases short, with 22 bases between. CDR3 protein: CASSPKQGHELWHYGYTF. As DNA, the CDR3 is TGTGCCAGCTCACCAAAACAGGGCCACGAACTCTGGCACTATGGCTACACCTTC.

CDR3 in DNA: TGCGCCAGCAGTCCCGGACTAGCGACATCCTACGAGCAGTACTTC. It yields the protein CASSPGLATSYEQYF. V usage is TRBV5-1 and J usage is TRBJ2-7, with 9 nucleotides matching TRBD2. J was trimmed by 1 base and V by 5 bases; bases with no gene match: 7. The CDR3 consists of 15 residues. Germline loops: CDR1 SGHRS, CDR2 YFSETQ. Full variable domain (rest looked up from reference TRBV5-1 and TRBJ2-7): KAGVTQTPRYLIKTRGQQVTLSCSPISGHRSVSWYQQTPGQGLQFLFEYFSETQRNKGNFPGRFSGRQFSNSRSEMNVSTLELGDSALYLCASSPGLATSYEQYFGPGTRLTVT.

The CDR3 DNA reads as TGCGCCAGCAGCTGGGGGGGGACACTGAGGGCCGGTGAGGAGACCCAGTACTTC. This codes for CASSWGGTLRAGEETQYF. The V and J genes are TRBV5-1 and TRBJ2-5; a weak D match, TRBD2 (7 bases). The CDR3 sequence is 18 residues long. Looked up from germline, CDR1 is SGHRS and CDR2 is YFSETQ. V was shortened by 3 bases and J by 5 bases, with 26 bases between the two germline ends.

This chain joins TRBV18 and TRBJ2-7; 7 nucleotides match TRBD1. Germline CDR1 KGHSH, CDR2 LQKENI. V lost 2 bases to trimming and J lost 7 bases; unmatched junction nucleotides: 5. CDR3 length: 13 amino acids. The chain's CDR3 is CASSPGQAREQYF. The CDR3 DNA follows: TGTGCCAGCTCACCAGGACAGGCCCGAGAGCAGTACTTC.

DNA of the CDR3: TGTGCCAGTAGTATCGCGACAGGGGGCGGCAATCAGCCCCAGCATTTT. This encodes CASSIATGGGNQPQHF. This chain links TRBV19 with TRBJ1-5; 10 bases are shared with TRBD1. Germline trimming cut 3 bases from V and 2 bases from J; bases unmatched to any gene: 4. Germline V CDR1 and CDR2: LNHDA, SQIVND (reference sequence). The length of the CDR3 is 16 residues. Variable domain in full (rest from reference TRBV19 and TRBJ1-5): DGGITQSPKYLFRKEGQNVTLSCEQNLNHDAMYWYRQDPGQGLRLIYYSQIVNDFQKGDIAEGYSVSREKKESFPLTVTSAQKNPTAFYLCASSIATGGGNQPQHFGDGTRLSIL.

This clone was seen a single time. The chain has TRBV4-2 and TRBJ2-1; TRBD2 matches 10 bases. The junction had 3 bases not matched to a gene; V was cut back by 0 bases and J by 4 bases. There are 16 residues in the CDR3. Germline values: CDR1 LGHNA, CDR2 YNFKEQ. The CDR3 DNA follows: TGTGCCAGCAGCCAAGAAACTAGCGGGGCATACAATGAGCAGTTCTTC. The encoded protein is CASSQETSGAYNEQFF.

The V and J genes are TRBV5-1 and TRBJ2-7; 14 bases line up with TRBD2. The CDR3 has 15 residues. V was pared by 4 bases and J by 2 bases, with 2 bases of the junction left unmatched. Per germline, CDR1 SGHRS and CDR2 YFSETQ. The DNA for the CDR3 is TGCGCCAGCAGCCCGGGACTAGCGGGAGCCTACGAGCAGTACTTC. Protein sequence: CASSPGLAGAYEQYF. Using reference TRBV5-1 and TRBJ2-7 for the parts outside the CDR3, the full variable domain is KAGVTQTPRYLIKTRGQQVTLSCSPISGHRSVSWYQQTPGQGLQFLFEYFSETQRNKGNFPGRFSGRQFSNSRSEMNVSTLELGDSALYLCASSPGLAGAYEQYFGPGTRLTVT.

The V gene is TRBV5-1, the J gene TRBJ2-7; the D gene is possibly TRBD2 (6 bases). V lost 3 bases and J 5 bases, leaving 24 bases between the germline ends. This CDR3 has 17 amino acids. Germline V gene data show CDR1 as SGHRS and CDR2 as YFSETQ. The CDR3 region is CASSSTPGTFPPHEQYF. CDR3 bases: TGCGCCAGCAGCTCAACCCCCGGGACTTTCCCGCCCCACGAGCAGTACTTC.

This chain uses TRBV7-3 with TRBJ2-1; 10 nucleotides match TRBD2. Germline CDR1 reads SGHTA; CDR2 reads FQGTGA. The length of the CDR3 is 13 residues. V was clipped by 8 bases and J by 9 bases; unmatched bases: 7. CDR3 amino acids: CASGLAGEGEQFF. DNA of the CDR3: TGTGCCAGCGGTCTAGCGGGAGAGGGTGAGCAGTTCTTC.

The rearrangement joins TRBV5-4 to TRBJ2-7; 8 bases are shared with TRBD2. The V gene end was trimmed by 3 bases and the J gene end by 0 bases; junction bases not matched to a gene: 2. Germline V CDR1 and CDR2: SGHNT, YYREEE (reference sequence). The CDR3 sequence is 14 residues long. DNA of the CDR3: TGTGCCAGCAGCTCCGGGACTAGCTCCTACGAGCAGTACTTC. Translation gives CASSSGTSSYEQYF.

The chain carries TRBV6-6 and TRBJ2-7; the D gene is possibly TRBD1 (5 bases). CDR1 MNHNY and CDR2 SVGAGI come from the germline V gene (reference sequence). The CDR3 runs to 14 residues. Trimming stripped 0 bases from V and 4 bases from J, with 10 bases between. This CDR3 reads CASSYSKGPYEQYF. DNA of the CDR3: TGTGCCAGCAGTTACTCGAAGGGGCCTTACGAGCAGTACTTC.